Each of the 30 T cell receptor beta chains below was sequenced from the same sample in a study of CDR3 diversity in severe acne. TCRdb passed the PCR reads through MiXCR, listing each CDR3 protein once. Of more than 70,000 distinct CDR3 sequences listed, around 50% are singletons. The sample was blood. These receptors originate from a male donor in good health, serving as a control.

This clonotype was found many times. The CDR3 loop is CASSLSGGYQETQYF. CDR3 in DNA: TGTGCCAGCAGCTTAAGCGGGGGATACCAAGAGACCCAGTACTTC. V and J are TRBV5-4 and TRBJ2-5; 8 nucleotides line up with TRBD2. Germline CDR1 reads SGHNT; CDR2 reads YYREEE (reference sequence). Germline trimming cut 2 bases from V and 0 bases from J; bases unmatched to any gene: 3. CDR3 length: 15 residues.

The genes are TRBV7-9 and TRBJ2-7; 11 bases match TRBD1. Germline V lookup: CDR1 SEHNR, CDR2 FQNEAQ (reference sequence). Trimming removed 5 bases from V and 4 bases from J; junction bases left unmatched: 4. CDR3 length: 14 residues. The CDR3: CASSGDRGVYEQYF. The CDR3 DNA follows: TGTGCCAGCAGCGGGGACAGGGGGGTATACGAGCAGTACTTC.

This chain uses TRBV7-9 with TRBJ1-1, with 8 bases that match TRBD1. Germline-derived CDR1 and CDR2 are SEHNR and FQNEAQ (reference sequence). CDR3 length equals 14 residues. Trimming at V came to 5 bases and at J to 5 bases, leaving 7 bases not matched to a gene. CDR3 region: CASSVGQGRTEAFF. The CDR3 DNA is TGTGCCAGCAGCGTCGGACAGGGCAGAACTGAAGCTTTCTTT.

The chain is built from TRBV2 and TRBJ1-4, with D tentatively TRBD1 (6 bases). The CDR3 runs to 13 residues. Germline V gene data show CDR1 as SNHLY and CDR2 as FYNNEI. V lost 8 bases to trimming and J lost 0 bases, with 7 bases between them. The CDR3 region is CASGGPTNEKLFF. The CDR3 DNA sequence: TGTGCCAGCGGGGGGCCAACTAATGAAAAACTGTTTTTT.

V gene TRBV7-9 combines with J gene TRBJ1-6; D gene uncertain. V lost 5 bases to trimming and J lost 5 bases, with 10 bases between them. Germline CDR1 is SEHNR and CDR2 is FQNEAQ (reference sequence). The length of the CDR3 is 14 residues. This CDR3 is CASSTDTHNSPLHF. In DNA form, the CDR3 reads TGTGCCAGCAGCACGGATACGCATAATTCACCCCTCCACTTT. Variable domain in full (rest from reference TRBV7-9 and TRBJ1-6): DTGVSQNPRHKITKRGQNVTFRCDPISEHNRLYWYRQTLGQGPEFLTYFQNEAQLEKSRLLSDRFSAERPKGSFSTLEIQRTEQGDSAMYLCASSTDTHNSPLHFGNGTRLTVT.

The J gene is TRBJ1-5, the V gene TRBV2; no reliable D call. Deletions cut 7 bases from V and 2 bases from J, with 9 bases between. The CDR3 consists of 13 residues. Germline values: CDR1 SNHLY, CDR2 FYNNEI. The CDR3 DNA reads TGTGCCAGCAATTTATGGGGCAATCAGCCCCAGCATTTT. This translates into CASNLWGNQPQHF. The variable domain in full, completed from reference TRBV2 and TRBJ1-5, reads EPEVTQTPSHQVTQMGQEVILRCVPISNHLYFYWYRQILGQKVEFLVSFYNNEISEKSEIFDDQFSVERPDGSNFTLKIRSTKLEDSAMYFCASNLWGNQPQHFGDGTRLSIL.

This clonotype was observed at least ten times. The chain couples TRBV5-1 to TRBJ1-1; no firm D call. Deletions cut 4 bases from V and 0 bases from J, with 13 bases between. The CDR3 is made up of 15 amino acids. Germline V gives CDR1 SGHRS, CDR2 YFSETQ. The CDR3 reads CASSIEGDMNTEAFF. In nucleotides, the CDR3 is TGCGCCAGCAGCATAGAGGGCGACATGAACACTGAAGCTTTCTTT.

As to this clonotype: Germline and junction disagree at one end, which may indicate a read error. This sequence joins TRBV27 and TRBJ1-2; the match to TRBD1 covers 7 bases. The CDR3 is 13 residues long. The germline V gene encodes CDR1 MNHEY and CDR2 SMNVEV (reference sequence). As DNA, the CDR3 is TGTGCCGGCAGTTCGAGACAGGGACAAGGCTACACCTTC. Translating gives CAGSSRQGQGYTF.

This clonotype was seen a few times. The chain joins TRBV11-3 to TRBJ1-2; the match to TRBD1 covers 8 bases. CDR1 is SGHNT, CDR2 YENEEA, per germline. There are 15 residues in the CDR3. The junction had 12 bases not matched to a gene; V was cut back by 4 bases and J by 8 bases. The CDR3 coding sequence is TGTGCCAGCAGCTCGTCCGGACAGGGAACTCAGGGCTACACCTTC. Residues: CASSSSGQGTQGYTF.

This clonotype was counted at least ten times. CDR3 region: CASSSSDRDQPQHF. The CDR3 DNA reads as TGTGCCAGCAGTTCGTCGGACAGGGATCAGCCCCAGCATTTT. The rearrangement uses TRBV6-5 and TRBJ1-5; TRBD1 matches at 8 bases. The germline gives CDR1 MNHEY, CDR2 SVGAGI. This CDR3 has 14 residues. V shed 4 bases and J 5 bases; nucleotides not matched to a gene: 4.

The chain employs TRBV20-1 and TRBJ1-1, with D hard to call. This CDR3 has 13 residues. Trimming took off 0 bases at V and 5 bases at J, with 10 bases between the two ends. Germline CDR1 is DFQATT and CDR2 is SNEGSKA (reference sequence). The CDR3 spells CSARDTFGTEAFF. Here the CDR3 DNA reads TGCAGTGCTAGAGATACATTTGGAACTGAAGCTTTCTTT.

On this clonotype itself: A read error may produce the germline difference seen at one junction end. The CDR3 nucleotides read TGTGCCAGCAGCCCCCCCGGGGAAGGCCCATTCTCTGGAAGCACCATATATTTT. Protein sequence: CASSPPGEGPFSGSTIYF. The chain uses TRBV6-5 and TRBJ1-3; D unclear. The germline CDR1 and CDR2 sequences are MNHEY and SVGAGI. The CDR3 is 18 residues long.

A single count supports this clonotype. The gene calls are TRBV6-4 and TRBJ2-7; the D gene is possibly TRBD2 (6 bases). This CDR3 contains 11 residues. Germline CDR1 MRHNA, CDR2 SNTAGT. The CDR3 bases are TGTGCAGCCGGGGAGGCCTACGAGCAGTACTTC. Its protein product is CAAGEAYEQYF.

The chain joins TRBV7-9 to TRBJ2-3, with a weak D call TRBD2 (5 bases). The V end was cut by 5 bases, the J end by 5 bases, with 14 bases between. The CDR3 loop spans 14 amino acids. Germline V gene lookup returns CDR1 SEHNR and CDR2 FQNEAQ (reference sequence). The CDR3 protein is CASSDRARGDTQYF. CDR3 in DNA: TGTGCCAGCAGCGACCGGGCACGGGGAGATACGCAGTATTTT.

Many counts were recorded for this clonotype. The chain has TRBV10-2 and TRBJ1-5, with D unclear. With 6 bases removed from V and 0 bases from J, the gap between germline ends came to 12 bases. CDR1 is WSHSY and CDR2 is SAAADI in the germline V gene. CDR3 length: 15 residues. CDR3 sequence reads: CASSTASPSNQPQHF. The CDR3 DNA reads as TGCGCCAGCAGCACCGCGAGCCCTAGCAATCAGCCCCAGCATTTT.

In its sample, this clonotype was seen many times. J is TRBJ2-5 and V is TRBV7-8; D is ambiguous. The CDR3 totals 13 residues. With 8 bases removed from V and 4 bases from J, the gap between germline ends came to 14 bases. Germline CDR1 is SGHVS and CDR2 is FQNEAQ. Written as DNA, the CDR3 is TGTGCCAGCGCCCTCAACGGCGCAGAGACCCAGTACTTC. Translating gives CASALNGAETQYF.

This sequence joins TRBV10-3 and TRBJ1-1; D is uncertain. Germline CDR1 and CDR2: ENHRY and SYGVKD. V gave up 3 bases and J gave up 3 bases, with 14 bases separating them. The CDR3 covers 15 residues. CDR3 sequence reads: CAISDGRLLDTEAFF. The DNA for the CDR3 is TGTGCCATCAGTGACGGACGCTTGCTGGACACTGAAGCTTTCTTT.

In this sample, this clonotype turned up many times. This chain links TRBV29-1 with TRBJ2-7; 9 bases line up with TRBD1. The CDR3 spans 12 residues. Germline CDR1 SQVTM, CDR2 ANQGSEA. The V segment lost 5 bases and the J segment 4 bases; nucleotides outside the gene matches: 3. The CDR3 spells CSVQDRGYEQYF. CDR3 in DNA: TGCAGCGTTCAGGACAGGGGTTACGAGCAGTACTTC.

In its sample, this clonotype was seen a few times. The chain has TRBV9 and TRBJ2-7; TRBD2 matches 7 bases. Germline trimming cut 0 bases from V and 2 bases from J; bases unmatched to any gene: 5. CDR1 and CDR2 from the germline V gene are SGDLS and YYNGEE. The CDR3 has 15 residues. As DNA, the CDR3 is TGTGCCAGCAGCGTAGCGGCTAGCGGAACCTACGAGCAGTACTTC. Translating gives CASSVAASGTYEQYF.

Comments on this clonotype: A much larger clonotype is one base distant, so this may be a read error. The chain joins TRBV29-1 to TRBJ1-2; no clear D gene. The CDR3 is made up of 13 amino acids. CDR1 and CDR2 (germline): SQVTM, ANQGSEA. The CDR3: CSVVGTTNYGYAF. DNA for the CDR3: TGCAGCGTTGTGGGAACAACTAACTATGGCTACGCCTTC. The complete variable domain, with remaining parts taken from reference TRBV29-1 and TRBJ1-2, reads SAVISQKPSRDICQRGTSLTIQCQVDSQVTMMFWYRQQPGQSLTLIATANQGSEATYESGFVIDKFPISRPNLTFSTLTVSNMSPEDSSIYLCSVVGTTNYGYAFGSGTRLTVV.

There are many counts of this clonotype. The genes are TRBV20-1 and TRBJ2-1; D unresolved. V was pared by 5 bases and J by 8 bases, with 10 bases between. There are 11 residues in the CDR3. CDR1 is DFQATT and CDR2 is SNEGSKA in the germline V gene (reference sequence). The CDR3 region is CSASRFDEQFF. The CDR3 nucleotides read TGCAGTGCTTCTAGATTCGATGAGCAGTTCTTC.

This chain joins TRBV24-1 and TRBJ1-5; no definite D call. The CDR3 is made up of 13 amino acids. V was trimmed by 9 bases and J by 2 bases, leaving 10 bases between them. The V gene's germline CDR1 is KGHDR and CDR2 SFDVKD. The CDR3 region is CATFVVGNQPQHF. Here the CDR3 DNA reads TGTGCCACCTTTGTAGTGGGCAATCAGCCCCAGCATTTT.

Comments on this clonotype: Just one base apart from a much larger clone, this may be a read error. The chain joins TRBV19 to TRBJ1-5; 7 bases line up with TRBD1. This CDR3 has 16 amino acids. CDR1 and CDR2 (germline): LNHDA, SQIVND (reference sequence). The DNA of the CDR3 is TGTGCCAGCGAACTGGGACAGTCCTATAGCAATAAGCCCCAGCATTTT. Amino acids: CASELGQSYSNKPQHF.

The V gene is TRBV2, the J gene TRBJ1-1, with 7 bases aligning to TRBD1. Germline V lookup: CDR1 SNHLY, CDR2 FYNNEI. Germline trimming cut 7 bases from V and 1 base from J; bases unmatched to any gene: 9. The CDR3 runs 15 residues. CDR3 sequence (DNA): TGTGCCAGCACCCTGGGGAGACAGGGGAACACTGAAGCTTTCTTT. Amino acids: CASTLGRQGNTEAFF.

A note on this clonotype: A read error may account for a junction end that differs from germline. The genes are TRBV3-1 and TRBJ2-5; D not certain. This CDR3 spans 13 amino acids. Per the germline V gene, CDR1 is LGHDT and CDR2 is YNNKEL (reference sequence). The CDR3 protein is CATTDSKQETRYF. The CDR3 DNA is TGTGCCACCACCGACTCAAAACAAGAGACCCGGTACTTC.

Only a few counts were recorded for this clonotype. The rearrangement joins TRBV7-9 to TRBJ2-2; possible D gene TRBD2, 5 bases. Germline-derived CDR1 and CDR2 are SEHNR and FQNEAQ (reference sequence). V was shortened by 5 bases and J by 3 bases, with 13 bases between the two germline ends. The CDR3 runs 15 residues. CDR3: CASSTLREHTGELFF. Here the CDR3 DNA reads TGTGCCAGCAGCACACTCCGGGAACACACCGGGGAGCTGTTTTTT.

The J gene is TRBJ2-1, the V gene TRBV15; TRBD1 aligns across 9 bases. With V trimmed by 3 bases and J by 7 bases, 13 bases remained unmatched. Germline V gives CDR1 LNHNV, CDR2 YYDKDF (reference sequence). The CDR3 totals 17 residues. CDR3 residues: CATSSTRTGAVSNEQFF. The CDR3 DNA follows: TGTGCCACCAGCAGCACACGGACAGGGGCTGTTTCGAATGAGCAGTTCTTC.

The rearrangement joins TRBV6-5 to TRBJ2-3; 7 nucleotides align to TRBD2. With 5 bases clipped from V and 1 base from J, the junction kept 6 bases outside the gene matches. The germline CDR1 and CDR2 sequences are MNHEY and SVGAGI. The length of the CDR3 is 15 residues. In nucleotides, the CDR3 is TGTGCCAGCAGTGACGCTGGGAGGGGCACAGATACGCAGTATTTT. Its translation: CASSDAGRGTDTQYF.

A few counts support this clonotype. The rearrangement joins TRBV7-9 to TRBJ1-2; the D is unclear. Germline-derived CDR1 and CDR2 are SEHNR and FQNEAQ (reference sequence). Trimming shortened V by 2 bases and J by 4 bases, and 11 bases separated the two germline ends. The CDR3 totals 14 residues. As DNA, the CDR3 is TGTGCCAGCAGCTTATCTGGCGATCGCTATGGCTACACCTTC. This translates into CASSLSGDRYGYTF.

Many counts were recorded for this clonotype. The CDR3 DNA follows: TGTGCCAGCAGCCGCCCAATAGCGGGCGGGGGGGAGACCCAGTACTTC. It specifies CASSRPIAGGGETQYF. The chain links TRBV5-6 to TRBJ2-5, with 8 bases that match TRBD2. CDR3 length: 16 residues. Germline V CDR1 and CDR2: SGHDT, YYEEEE. V shed 4 bases, J shed 5 bases, and the junction held 13 bases outside the gene matches.